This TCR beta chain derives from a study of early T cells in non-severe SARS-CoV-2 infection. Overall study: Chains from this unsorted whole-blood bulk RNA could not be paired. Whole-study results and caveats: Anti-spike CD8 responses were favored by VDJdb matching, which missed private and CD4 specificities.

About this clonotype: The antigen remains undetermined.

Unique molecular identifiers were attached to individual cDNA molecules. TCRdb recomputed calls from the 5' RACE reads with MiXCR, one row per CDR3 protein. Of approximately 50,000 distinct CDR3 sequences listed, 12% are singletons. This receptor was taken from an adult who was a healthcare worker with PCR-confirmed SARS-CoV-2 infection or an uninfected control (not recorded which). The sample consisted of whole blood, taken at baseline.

The CDR3 sequence: CASTYRSGGPGELFF. The CDR3 DNA sequence: TGTGCCAGCACCTACCGGTCGGGTGGTCCCGGGGAGCTGTTTTTT. V gene TRBV7-9 combines with J gene TRBJ2-2; D is uncertain. Germline V gives CDR1 SEHNR, CDR2 FQNEAQ (reference sequence). The CDR3 sequence is 15 residues long. V lost 7 bases and J 6 bases, leaving 18 bases between the germline ends.